These 32 T cell receptor beta chains originate from one sample sequenced in a study of blood T cell repertoires in COVID-19. Some clones are missing from TCRdb's copy, which holds only in-frame ones; the method was immunoSEQ multiplex PCR. This table has under 350,000 clones, about 89% appearing once. The sequenced sample was peripheral blood. The source is a man aged 35 to 55 with acute or convalescent COVID-19.

This chain connects TRBV6-1 to TRBJ1-2, with a weak D call TRBD1 (5 bases). V lost 1 base to trimming and J lost 6 bases, with 15 bases between them. Germline CDR1 MNHNS, CDR2 SASEGT. The CDR3 is 15 amino acids. In nucleotides, the CDR3 is TGTGCCAGCAGTGAAGGGGCAGGGTGGGCCGATGGCTACACCTTC. Translation: CASSEGAGWADGYTF.

This chain connects TRBV3-1 (or the pseudogene TRBV3-2) to TRBJ2-1, with 9 bases that match TRBD2. V was clipped by 3 bases and J by 7 bases; unmatched bases: 10. The length of the CDR3 is 16 residues. CDR1 and CDR2 (germline): LGHDT, YNNKEL (reference sequence). This CDR3 reads CASSHLAGGKRNEQFF. For the CDR3, the DNA is TGTGCCAGCAGCCATCTCGCGGGGGGGAAACGAAATGAGCAGTTCTTC.

The chain has TRBV7-9 and TRBJ2-7; D gene uncertain. The germline V and J ends were trimmed by 4 bases and 4 bases, with 11 bases remaining between them. The CDR3 has 13 residues. CDR1 is SEHNR and CDR2 is FQNEAQ in the germline V gene (reference sequence). CDR3 in DNA: TGTGCCAGCAGCTCCCCTATGTATTACGAGCAGTACTTC. This sequence encodes CASSSPMYYEQYF.

The rearrangement links TRBV5-1 to TRBJ2-7; 7 nucleotides align to TRBD1. The CDR3 runs 16 residues. Per germline, CDR1 SGHRS and CDR2 YFSETQ. V dropped 2 bases and J dropped 7; count of bases not matched to a gene: 15. The CDR3: CASSFQGEHLLEEQYF. The CDR3 bases are TGCGCCAGCAGCTTCCAGGGGGAGCACCTCCTAGAGGAGCAGTACTTC.

J is TRBJ2-3 and V is TRBV5-1, with a tentative D call TRBD1 (7 bases). This CDR3 contains 13 residues. V lost 2 bases to trimming and J lost 6 bases, with 10 bases between them. CDR1 is SGHRS, CDR2 YFSETQ, per germline. The CDR3 DNA sequence: TGCGCCAGCAGCTTTCAGGGGGGTGATACGCAGTATTTT. It yields the protein CASSFQGGDTQYF.

The V and J genes are TRBV5-5 and TRBJ2-7; D ambiguous. Germline V gene sequence: CDR1 SGHKS, CDR2 YYEKEE (reference sequence). This CDR3 contains 13 residues. Trimming left V 4 bases short and J 5 bases short, with 13 bases between. The CDR3 reads CASSHPGSHEQYF. As DNA, the CDR3 is TGTGCCAGCAGCCACCCCGGGTCCCACGAGCAGTACTTC.

This chain connects TRBV2 to TRBJ1-1; tentatively, D is TRBD1 (5 bases). V was shortened by 7 bases and J by 4 bases, with 13 bases between the two germline ends. Germline V gene data show CDR1 as SNHLY and CDR2 as FYNNEI. The CDR3 loop spans 13 amino acids. The CDR3 loop reads CASTTQGGTEAFF. CDR3 sequence (DNA): TGTGCCAGCACTACGCAGGGAGGCACTGAAGCTTTCTTT. The complete variable domain, with remaining parts taken from reference TRBV2 and TRBJ1-1, reads EPEVTQTPSHQVTQMGQEVILRCVPISNHLYFYWYRQILGQKVEFLVSFYNNEISEKSEIFDDQFSVERPDGSNFTLKIRSTKLEDSAMYFCASTTQGGTEAFFGQGTRLTVV.

V is TRBV15 and J is TRBJ2-4; TRBD1 aligns across 7 bases. The V gene's germline CDR1 is LNHNV and CDR2 YYDKDF (reference sequence). This CDR3 contains 15 residues. V dropped 2 bases and J dropped 11; count of bases not matched to a gene: 12. The CDR3 DNA reads TGTGCCACCAGCAGACCCGGGACAGAGTACTTTTTTCAGTACTTC. Translation: CATSRPGTEYFFQYF.

The J gene is TRBJ2-7, the V gene TRBV19; possibly TRBD1 for D (6 bases). Germline V gene lookup returns CDR1 LNHDA and CDR2 SQIVND (reference sequence). This CDR3 is built from 13 residues. V gave up 4 bases and J gave up 1 base, with 8 bases separating them. The CDR3: CASSTGVSYEQYF. DNA of the CDR3: TGTGCCAGTAGTACAGGGGTGTCCTACGAGCAGTACTTC.

This chain links TRBV23-1 with TRBJ2-3, with 8 bases lining up with TRBD2. TRBV23-1 is recorded as an ORF, its role being uncertain. Trimming at V came to 8 bases and at J to 9 bases, leaving 16 bases not matched to a gene. The length of the CDR3 is 15 residues. CDR3 sequence: CASAPGLGPYMTQYF. DNA for the CDR3: TGCGCCAGCGCACCGGGACTAGGACCATATATGACGCAGTATTTT.

The chain links TRBV7-2 to TRBJ2-7; D is unclear. V was trimmed by 3 bases and J by 2 bases, leaving 8 bases between them. This CDR3 spans 13 amino acids. The V gene's germline CDR1 is SGHTA and CDR2 FQGNSA. The DNA for the CDR3 is TGTGCCAGCAGCTTCCCAGCGACCTACGAGCAGTACTTC. This gives the protein CASSFPATYEQYF.

V usage is TRBV6-5 and J usage is TRBJ1-3; D possibly corresponds to TRBD1 (6 bases). Germline-derived CDR1 and CDR2 are MNHEY and SVGAGI. The V end lost 10 bases, the J end lost 4 bases, and 17 bases lay between the germline ends. CDR3 length: 14 amino acids. CDR3 amino acids: CATKYRVAGNTIYF. The CDR3 region has the DNA TGTGCCACCAAATACAGGGTTGCAGGAAACACCATATATTTT.

The rearrangement joins TRBV5-4 to TRBJ1-2; 11 bases are a match to TRBD1. Germline V lookup: CDR1 SGHNT, CDR2 YYREEE (reference sequence). V was clipped by 6 bases and J by 7 bases; unmatched bases: 14. The CDR3 is 16 residues long. The CDR3 nucleotides are TGTGCCAGCAACTTCCAGGGACAGGGGGTTTTGAGTGGCTACACCTTC. Its translation is CASNFQGQGVLSGYTF. The complete variable domain, with remaining parts taken from reference TRBV5-4 and TRBJ1-2, reads ETGVTQSPTHLIKTRGQQVTLRCSSQSGHNTVSWYQQALGQGPQFIFQYYREEENGRGNFPPRFSGLQFPNYSSELNVNALELDDSALYLCASNFQGQGVLSGYTFGSGTRLTVV.

The rearrangement links TRBV19 to TRBJ1-5; a possible D gene is TRBD1 (5 bases). CDR1 LNHDA and CDR2 SQIVND come from the germline V gene (reference sequence). CDR3 length equals 17 residues. V lost 2 bases and J 1 base, leaving 15 bases between the germline ends. The CDR3 region has the DNA TGTGCCAGTAGTATAAGGGGAGGGATAGGGAGCAATCAGCCCCAGCATTTT. Protein: CASSIRGGIGSNQPQHF.

V gene TRBV7-2 combines with J gene TRBJ2-1; 7 bases line up with TRBD2. Trimming cost V 3 bases and J 1 base; bases outside gene matches: 9. The CDR3 covers 17 residues. Germline lookup yields CDR1 SGHTA and CDR2 FQGNSA. The CDR3 DNA reads TGTGCCAGCAGCTTTCCCCTGGGGGGGGAGTCCTACAATGAGCAGTTCTTC. Encoded protein: CASSFPLGGESYNEQFF.

The chain links TRBV18 to TRBJ1-1; 7 nucleotides align to TRBD1. The junction had 2 bases not matched to a gene; V was cut back by 3 bases and J by 1 base. Germline CDR1 KGHSH, CDR2 LQKENI. The CDR3 covers 14 residues. CDR3 in DNA: TGTGCCAGCTCACCCACAGGGGCGAACACTGAAGCTTTCTTT. Its protein product is CASSPTGANTEAFF.

As to this clone: Additional DNA sequences in this sample encode the identical CDR3. V gene TRBV5-4 combines with J gene TRBJ1-5, with D perhaps matching TRBD1 (6 bases). The CDR3 is 14 amino acids. CDR1 and CDR2 from the germline V gene are SGHNT and YYREEE (reference sequence). The V end lost 4 bases, the J end lost 4 bases, and 12 bases lay between the germline ends. The DNA for the CDR3 is TGTGCCAGCAGCCCGGGGGGGGCAAATCAGCCCCAGCATTTT. It yields the protein CASSPGGANQPQHF.

This clone has just a few counts. The chain is built from TRBV24-1 and TRBJ1-4; 9 bases map to TRBD1. The CDR3 has 15 residues. After removal of 3 bases from V and 5 bases from J, the junction contained 3 bases not matched to a gene. The V gene's germline CDR1 is KGHDR and CDR2 SFDVKD. CDR3 in amino acids: CATSDTGGANEKLFF. DNA of the CDR3: TGTGCCACCAGTGATACAGGGGGCGCGAATGAAAAACTGTTTTTT.

The rearrangement links TRBV7-2 to TRBJ1-2; D is uncertain. The V gene's germline CDR1 is SGHTA and CDR2 FQGNSA. Trimming shortened V by 5 bases and J by 4 bases, and 5 bases separated the two germline ends. The CDR3 contains 11 residues. As DNA, the CDR3 is TGTGCCAGCAGCCAACTCTATGGCTACACCTTC. Its protein is CASSQLYGYTF.

The chain uses TRBV5-4 and TRBJ2-2; perhaps TRBD1 as D (6 bases). Germline V gene lookup returns CDR1 SGHNT and CDR2 YYREEE (reference sequence). CDR3 length: 17 residues. Trimming left V 0 bases short and J 8 bases short, with 20 bases between. The CDR3 loop reads CASSLARQGLGSGELFF. The CDR3 nucleotides are TGTGCCAGCAGCTTGGCCAGGCAGGGGTTAGGATCGGGGGAGCTGTTTTTT.

This chain connects TRBV20-1 to TRBJ2-7, with D unclear. V gave up 5 bases and J gave up 5 bases, with 10 bases separating them. CDR3 size: 11 residues. CDR1 is DFQATT and CDR2 is SNEGSKA in the germline V gene (reference sequence). The CDR3 loop is CSAVGWDEQYF. In DNA, the CDR3 is TGCAGTGCTGTCGGGTGGGACGAGCAGTACTTC.

V usage is TRBV5-4 and J usage is TRBJ1-1; 10 nucleotides align to TRBD1. The V gene's germline CDR1 is SGHNT and CDR2 YYREEE (reference sequence). CDR3 length: 15 amino acids. The trim removed 0 bases at V and 6 bases at J, leaving 5 bases unmatched. CDR3 DNA sequence: TGTGCCAGCAGCTTGGGCGGGACAGGGGTTTCTGAAGCTTTCTTT. Residues: CASSLGGTGVSEAFF.

This clone has only a few counts. The chain employs TRBV19 and TRBJ1-5, with 7 bases that match TRBD1. Germline CDR1 LNHDA, CDR2 SQIVND (reference sequence). The CDR3 is 14 amino acids. Trimming cost V 5 bases and J 5 bases; bases outside gene matches: 6. For the CDR3, the DNA is TGTGCCAGTAGTTCTCGGACAGGTTATCAGCCCCAGCATTTT. Its translation: CASSSRTGYQPQHF.

The rearrangement joins TRBV4-2 to TRBJ1-2; 8 nucleotides line up with TRBD1. Germline V gene sequence: CDR1 LGHNA, CDR2 YNFKEQ. V was clipped by 4 bases and J by 6 bases; unmatched bases: 13. This CDR3 region has 16 residues. CDR3 in DNA: TGTGCCAGCAGCCCAAGAGCCAGGGGGCGGTTGGATGGCTACACCTTC. Its protein is CASSPRARGRLDGYTF.

The chain joins TRBV2 to TRBJ2-7, with D perhaps TRBD1 (6 bases). Trimming pared 6 bases from V and 0 bases from J, leaving 12 bases between. Germline values: CDR1 SNHLY, CDR2 FYNNEI. The CDR3 has 14 residues. The CDR3 sequence: CASRVDRSSYEQYF. The CDR3 DNA follows: TGTGCCAGCAGGGTAGACAGGAGCTCCTACGAGCAGTACTTC.

This rearrangement joins TRBV5-1 to TRBJ2-7; D possibly corresponds to TRBD1 (5 bases). Germline V lookup: CDR1 SGHRS, CDR2 YFSETQ. CDR3 size: 15 residues. V was shortened by 3 bases and J by 2 bases, with 15 bases between the two germline ends. The CDR3 region is CASSYQGALPYEQYF. CDR3 in DNA: TGCGCCAGCAGCTACCAGGGTGCCCTTCCCTACGAGCAGTACTTC.

V is TRBV19 and J is TRBJ2-3, with 15 bases matching TRBD2. The V gene end was trimmed by 5 bases and the J gene end by 7 bases; junction bases not matched to a gene: 4. Germline assignment: CDR1 LNHDA and CDR2 SQIVND (reference sequence). The length of the CDR3 is 15 residues. CDR3 loop: CASSLGTSGRNTQYF. DNA for the CDR3: TGTGCCAGTAGTCTCGGGACTAGCGGGAGGAATACGCAGTATTTT.

The chain has TRBV5-1 and TRBJ1-2, with 12 bases lining up with TRBD1. V shed 0 bases, J shed 7 bases, and the junction held 4 bases outside the gene matches. CDR1 is SGHRS and CDR2 is YFSETQ in the germline V gene. This CDR3 spans 15 amino acids. CDR3 region: CASSLVGQGAPGYTF. In nucleotides, the CDR3 is TGCGCCAGCAGCTTGGTGGGACAGGGGGCGCCTGGCTACACCTTC.

This clone was recorded once. The J gene is TRBJ2-7, the V gene TRBV9; 9 nucleotides agree with TRBD1. The CDR3 length is 14 residues. Germline CDR1 and CDR2: SGDLS and YYNGEE. The V segment lost 4 bases and the J segment 3 bases; nucleotides outside the gene matches: 5. CDR3 loop: CASSPGTGNYEQYF. CDR3 nucleotides: TGTGCCAGCAGCCCCGGGACAGGGAACTACGAGCAGTACTTC.

This chain uses TRBV7-2 with TRBJ2-7; 10 bases line up with TRBD1. Trimming removed 3 bases from V and 4 bases from J; junction bases left unmatched: 3. The germline gives CDR1 SGHTA, CDR2 FQGNSA. The CDR3 runs 14 residues. The CDR3 spells CASSLGQGLYEQYF. DNA for the CDR3: TGTGCCAGCAGCTTGGGACAGGGGTTATACGAGCAGTACTTC. Together with reference TRBV7-2 and TRBJ2-7, the CDR3 gives the full variable domain: GAGVSQSPSNKVTEKGKDVELRCDPISGHTALYWYRQSLGQGLEFLIYFQGNSAPDKSGLPSDRFSAERTGGSVSTLTIQRTQQEDSAVYLCASSLGQGLYEQYFGPGTRLTVT.

V usage is TRBV3-1 (or the pseudogene TRBV3-2) and J usage is TRBJ1-1, with D tentatively TRBD1 (6 bases). The length of the CDR3 is 14 residues. Trimming removed 4 bases at V and 3 bases at J, with 12 bases between. The germline V gene has CDR1 LGHDT and CDR2 YNNKEL (reference sequence). The CDR3 region has the DNA TGTGCCAGCAGCCTCACACCAGGGGACACTGAAGCTTTCTTT. Encoded protein: CASSLTPGDTEAFF.

Points on this clone: The sample contains more than one DNA sequence encoding this CDR3. The chain carries TRBV9 and TRBJ2-3, with D possibly TRBD2 on 6 matching bases. Germline CDR1 and CDR2: SGDLS and YYNGEE. The CDR3 runs to 15 residues. V was trimmed by 2 bases and J by 2 bases, leaving 12 bases between them. CDR3 sequence: CASSVGGGATDTQYF. CDR3 nucleotides: TGTGCCAGCAGCGTCGGAGGCGGGGCCACAGATACGCAGTATTTT.